The clone carrying this TCR beta chain came up once. V gave up 2 bases and J gave up 2 bases, with 10 bases separating them. Germline CDR1 and CDR2: SGHTA and FQGNSA. This CDR3 contains 15 residues. This sample was taken from a study of blood T cell repertoires in COVID-19. For the study at large: Samples taken during acute and convalescent COVID-19 were collected in the United States, Italy and Spain. T cells, B-cell-depleted T cells, or PBMCs provided the cDNA or gDNA that served as material.

Original processing methods: Quantification of nucleated cells was approximated via reference gene primer amplification. TCRdb's copy holds only in-frame clones and misses some; the assay was immunoSEQ multiplex PCR. V and J calls plus clone size are reproduced from that table; the DNA served to infer D and trimming. The data hold about 170,000 clones, with 90% observed a single time. This sequence originates from a man in his fifties with acute or convalescent COVID-19. Material for sequencing was peripheral blood. V gene TRBV7-2 combines with J gene TRBJ1-5; D uncertain. The CDR3 sequence: CASSLSRGGNQPQHF. The CDR3 DNA reads as TGTGCCAGCAGCTTAAGCCGAGGAGGCAATCAGCCCCAGCATTTT.